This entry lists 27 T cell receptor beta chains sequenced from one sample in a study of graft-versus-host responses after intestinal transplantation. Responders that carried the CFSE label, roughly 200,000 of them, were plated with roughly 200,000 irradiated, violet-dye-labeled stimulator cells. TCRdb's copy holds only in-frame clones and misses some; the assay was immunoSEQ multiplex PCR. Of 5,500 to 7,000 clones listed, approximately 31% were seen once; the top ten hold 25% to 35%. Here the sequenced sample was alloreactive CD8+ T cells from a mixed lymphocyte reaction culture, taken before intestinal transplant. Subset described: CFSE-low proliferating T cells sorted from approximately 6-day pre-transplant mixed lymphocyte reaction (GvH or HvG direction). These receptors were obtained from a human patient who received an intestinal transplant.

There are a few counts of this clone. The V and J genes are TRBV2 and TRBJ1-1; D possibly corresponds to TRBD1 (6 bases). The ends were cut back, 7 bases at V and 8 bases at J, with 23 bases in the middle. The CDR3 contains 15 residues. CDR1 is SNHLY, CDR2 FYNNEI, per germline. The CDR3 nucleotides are TGTGCCAGCACCCCGGGATCCATTGAAACAGGGGAAGCTTTCTTT. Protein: CASTPGSIETGEAFF.

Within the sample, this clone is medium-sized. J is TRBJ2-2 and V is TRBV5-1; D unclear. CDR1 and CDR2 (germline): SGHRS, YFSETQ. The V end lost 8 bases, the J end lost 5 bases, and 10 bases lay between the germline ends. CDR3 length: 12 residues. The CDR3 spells CASLGVTGELFF. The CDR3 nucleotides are TGCGCCAGTTTGGGCGTGACCGGGGAGCTGTTTTTT.

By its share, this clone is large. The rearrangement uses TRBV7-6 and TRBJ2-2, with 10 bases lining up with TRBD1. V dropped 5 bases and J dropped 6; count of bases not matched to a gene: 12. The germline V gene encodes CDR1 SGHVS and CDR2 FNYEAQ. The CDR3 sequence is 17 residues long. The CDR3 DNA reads TGTGCCAGCAGCGACCGACAGGGGGCAATTTCTGCCGGGGAGCTGTTTTTT. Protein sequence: CASSDRQGAISAGELFF.

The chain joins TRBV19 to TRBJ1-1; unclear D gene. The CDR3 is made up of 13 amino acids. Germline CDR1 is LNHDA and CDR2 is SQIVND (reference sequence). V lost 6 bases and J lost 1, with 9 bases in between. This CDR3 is CASSPTRNTEAFF. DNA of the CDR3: TGTGCCAGTAGCCCGACAAGGAACACTGAAGCTTTCTTT.

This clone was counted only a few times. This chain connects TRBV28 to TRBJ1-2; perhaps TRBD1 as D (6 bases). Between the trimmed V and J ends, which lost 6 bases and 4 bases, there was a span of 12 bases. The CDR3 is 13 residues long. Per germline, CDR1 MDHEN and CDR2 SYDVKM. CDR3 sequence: CASSYRAIYGYTF. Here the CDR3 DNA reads TGTGCCAGCAGCTACAGGGCTATCTATGGCTACACCTTC.

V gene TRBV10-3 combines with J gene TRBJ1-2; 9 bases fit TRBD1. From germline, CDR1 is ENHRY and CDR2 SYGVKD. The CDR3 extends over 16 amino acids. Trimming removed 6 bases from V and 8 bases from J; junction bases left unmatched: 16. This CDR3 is CAIRVENLGQGGGYTF. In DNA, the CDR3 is TGTGCCATCAGAGTGGAGAACTTGGGACAGGGTGGCGGCTACACCTTC.

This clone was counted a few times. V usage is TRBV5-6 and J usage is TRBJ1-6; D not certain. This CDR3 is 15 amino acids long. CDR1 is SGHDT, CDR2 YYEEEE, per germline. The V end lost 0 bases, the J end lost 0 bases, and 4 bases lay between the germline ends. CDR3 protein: CASSLVDSYNSPLHF. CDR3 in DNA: TGTGCCAGCAGCTTGGTAGACTCCTATAATTCACCCCTCCACTTT. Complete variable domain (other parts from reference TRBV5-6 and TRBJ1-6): DAGVTQSPTHLIKTRGQQVTLRCSPKSGHDTVSWYQQALGQGPQFIFQYYEEEERQRGNFPDRFSGHQFPNYSSELNVNALLLGDSALYLCASSLVDSYNSPLHFGNGTRLTVT.

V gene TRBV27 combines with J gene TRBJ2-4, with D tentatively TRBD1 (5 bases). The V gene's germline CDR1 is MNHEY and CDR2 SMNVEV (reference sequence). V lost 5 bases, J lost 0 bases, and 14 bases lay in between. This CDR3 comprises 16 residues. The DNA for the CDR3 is TGTGCCAGCAGTCGATTAGGGGTCGCAGCCAAAAACATTCAGTACTTC. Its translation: CASSRLGVAAKNIQYF.

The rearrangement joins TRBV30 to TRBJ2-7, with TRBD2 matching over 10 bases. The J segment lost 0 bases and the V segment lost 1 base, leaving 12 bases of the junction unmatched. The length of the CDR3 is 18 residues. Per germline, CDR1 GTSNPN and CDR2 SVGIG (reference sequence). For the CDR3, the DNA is TGTGCCTGGAGTGCCCGTTGGAGGAGCGGGAGGGGCTCCTACGAGCAGTACTTC. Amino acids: CAWSARWRSGRGSYEQYF.

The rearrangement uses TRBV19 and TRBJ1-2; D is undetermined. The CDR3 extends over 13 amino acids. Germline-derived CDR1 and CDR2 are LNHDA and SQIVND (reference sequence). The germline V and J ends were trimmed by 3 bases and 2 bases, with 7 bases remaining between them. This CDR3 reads CASSIRLNYGYTF. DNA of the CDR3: TGTGCCAGTAGTATCCGCCTAAACTATGGCTACACCTTC.

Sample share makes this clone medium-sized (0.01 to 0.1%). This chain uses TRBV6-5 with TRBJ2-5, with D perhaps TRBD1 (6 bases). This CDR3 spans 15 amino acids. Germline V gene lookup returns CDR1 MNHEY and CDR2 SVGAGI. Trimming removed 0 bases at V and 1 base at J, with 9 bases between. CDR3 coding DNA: TGTGCCAGCAGTTACTCCGGGACACTCCAAGAGACCCAGTACTTC. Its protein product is CASSYSGTLQETQYF.

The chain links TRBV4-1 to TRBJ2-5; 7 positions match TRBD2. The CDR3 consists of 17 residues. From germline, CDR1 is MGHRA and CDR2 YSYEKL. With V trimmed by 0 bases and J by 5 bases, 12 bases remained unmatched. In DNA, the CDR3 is TGCGCCAGCAGCCAAGATTCGGGGGGACTAACGAGGGAGACCCAGTACTTC. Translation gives CASSQDSGGLTRETQYF.

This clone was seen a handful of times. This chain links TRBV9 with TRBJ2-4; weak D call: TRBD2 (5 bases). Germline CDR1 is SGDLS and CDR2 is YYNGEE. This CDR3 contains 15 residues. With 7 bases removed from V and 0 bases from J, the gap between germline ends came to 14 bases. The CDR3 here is CASWRGQLAKNIQYF. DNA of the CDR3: TGTGCCAGCTGGAGAGGGCAGCTAGCCAAAAACATTCAGTACTTC.

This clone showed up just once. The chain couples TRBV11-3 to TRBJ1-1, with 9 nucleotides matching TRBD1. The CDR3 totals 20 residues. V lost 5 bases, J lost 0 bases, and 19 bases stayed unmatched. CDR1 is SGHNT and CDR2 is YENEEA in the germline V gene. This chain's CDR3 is CASSRDRATQRHLMNTEAFF. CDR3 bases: TGTGCCAGCAGCCGGGACAGGGCGACACAAAGGCATCTCATGAACACTGAAGCTTTCTTT.

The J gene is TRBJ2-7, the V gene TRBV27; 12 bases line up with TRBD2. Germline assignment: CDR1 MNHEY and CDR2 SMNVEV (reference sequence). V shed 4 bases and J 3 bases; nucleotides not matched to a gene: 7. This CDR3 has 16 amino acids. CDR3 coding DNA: TGTGCCAGCAGTTCGGCTAGCGGGAGGGCCTACTACGAGCAGTACTTC. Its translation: CASSSASGRAYYEQYF.

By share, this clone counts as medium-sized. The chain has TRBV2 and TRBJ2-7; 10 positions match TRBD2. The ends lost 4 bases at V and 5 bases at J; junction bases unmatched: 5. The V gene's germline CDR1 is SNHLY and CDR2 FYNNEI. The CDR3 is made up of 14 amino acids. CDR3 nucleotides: TGTGCCAGCAGTGGCGCTAGCGGGGGCAACGAGCAGTACTTC. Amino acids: CASSGASGGNEQYF.

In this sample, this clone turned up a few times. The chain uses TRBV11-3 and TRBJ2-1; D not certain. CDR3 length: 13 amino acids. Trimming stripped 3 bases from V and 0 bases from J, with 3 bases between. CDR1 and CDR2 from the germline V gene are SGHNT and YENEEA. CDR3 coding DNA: TGTGCCAGCAGCTTCGTCTCCTACAATGAGCAGTTCTTC. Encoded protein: CASSFVSYNEQFF.

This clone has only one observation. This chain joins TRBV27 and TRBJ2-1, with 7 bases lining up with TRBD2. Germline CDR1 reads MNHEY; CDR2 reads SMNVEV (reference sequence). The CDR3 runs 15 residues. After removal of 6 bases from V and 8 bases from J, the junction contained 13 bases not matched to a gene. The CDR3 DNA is TGTGCCAGCAGCTTAAGTTGGGGGGGGTTTGATGAGCAGTTCTTC. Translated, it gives CASSLSWGGFDEQFF.

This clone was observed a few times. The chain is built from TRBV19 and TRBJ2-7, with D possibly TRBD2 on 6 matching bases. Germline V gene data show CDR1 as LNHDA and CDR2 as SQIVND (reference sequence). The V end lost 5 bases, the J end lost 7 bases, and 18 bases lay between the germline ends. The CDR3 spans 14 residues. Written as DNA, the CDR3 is TGTGCCAGTAGTCCCCGGGACTGGGGTTTGGAGCAGTACTTC. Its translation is CASSPRDWGLEQYF.

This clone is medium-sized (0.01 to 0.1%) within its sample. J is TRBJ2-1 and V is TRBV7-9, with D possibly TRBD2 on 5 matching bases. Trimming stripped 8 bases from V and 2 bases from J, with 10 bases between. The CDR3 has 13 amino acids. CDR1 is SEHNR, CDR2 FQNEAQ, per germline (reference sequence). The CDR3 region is CASGSDPYNEQFF. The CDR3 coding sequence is TGTGCCAGCGGGAGCGATCCCTACAATGAGCAGTTCTTC.

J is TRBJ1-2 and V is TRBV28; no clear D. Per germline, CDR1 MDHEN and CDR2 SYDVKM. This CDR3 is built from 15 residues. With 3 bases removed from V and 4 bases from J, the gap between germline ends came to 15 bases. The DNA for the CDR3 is TGTGCCAGCAGTTTGTGGAACAGTCACGTCTATGGCTACACCTTC. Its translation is CASSLWNSHVYGYTF.

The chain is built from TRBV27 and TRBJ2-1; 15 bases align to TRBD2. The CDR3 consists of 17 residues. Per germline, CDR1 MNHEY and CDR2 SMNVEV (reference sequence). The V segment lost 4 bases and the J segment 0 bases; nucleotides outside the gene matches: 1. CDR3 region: CASSWGLAGGSYNEQFF. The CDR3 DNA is TGTGCCAGCAGTTGGGGACTAGCGGGGGGCTCCTACAATGAGCAGTTCTTC.

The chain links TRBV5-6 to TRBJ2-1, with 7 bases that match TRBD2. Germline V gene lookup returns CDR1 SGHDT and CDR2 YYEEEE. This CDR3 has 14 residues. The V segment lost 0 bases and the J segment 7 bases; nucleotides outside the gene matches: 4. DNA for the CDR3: TGTGCCAGCAGCTTGGTGGCGGGAGAGAATGAGCAGTTCTTC. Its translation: CASSLVAGENEQFF.

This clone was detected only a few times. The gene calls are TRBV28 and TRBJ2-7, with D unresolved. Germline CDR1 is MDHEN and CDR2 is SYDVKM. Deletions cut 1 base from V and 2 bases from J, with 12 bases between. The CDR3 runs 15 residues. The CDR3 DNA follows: TGTGCCAGCAGTTTATTGGCCCAAACCCCCTACGAGCAGTACTTC. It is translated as CASSLLAQTPYEQYF. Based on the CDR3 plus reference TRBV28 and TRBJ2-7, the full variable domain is DVKVTQSSRYLVKRTGEKVFLECVQDMDHENMFWYRQDPGLGLRLIYFSYDVKMKEKGDIPEGYSVSREKKERFSLILESASTNQTSMYLCASSLLAQTPYEQYFGPGTRLTVT.

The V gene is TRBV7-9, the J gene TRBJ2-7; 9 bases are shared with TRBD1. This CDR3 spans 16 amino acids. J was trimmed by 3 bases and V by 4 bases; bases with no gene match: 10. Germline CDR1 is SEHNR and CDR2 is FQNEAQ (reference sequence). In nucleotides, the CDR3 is TGTGCCAGCAGCTCCCTTCCGGGACAGGGCCGCTACGAGCAGTACTTC. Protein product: CASSSLPGQGRYEQYF.

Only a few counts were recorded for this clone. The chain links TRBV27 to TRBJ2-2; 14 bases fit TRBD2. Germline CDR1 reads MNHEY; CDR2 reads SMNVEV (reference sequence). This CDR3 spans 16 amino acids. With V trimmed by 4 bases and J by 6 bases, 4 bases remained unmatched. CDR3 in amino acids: CASSSGTSGSPGELFF. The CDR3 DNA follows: TGTGCCAGCAGTTCCGGGACTAGCGGGAGTCCCGGGGAGCTGTTTTTT.

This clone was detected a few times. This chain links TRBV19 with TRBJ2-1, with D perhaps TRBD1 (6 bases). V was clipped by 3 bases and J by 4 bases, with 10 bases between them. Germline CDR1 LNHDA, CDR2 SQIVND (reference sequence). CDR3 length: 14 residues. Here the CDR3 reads CASSITTGYNEQFF. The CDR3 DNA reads TGTGCCAGTAGTATCACGACAGGATACAATGAGCAGTTCTTC.